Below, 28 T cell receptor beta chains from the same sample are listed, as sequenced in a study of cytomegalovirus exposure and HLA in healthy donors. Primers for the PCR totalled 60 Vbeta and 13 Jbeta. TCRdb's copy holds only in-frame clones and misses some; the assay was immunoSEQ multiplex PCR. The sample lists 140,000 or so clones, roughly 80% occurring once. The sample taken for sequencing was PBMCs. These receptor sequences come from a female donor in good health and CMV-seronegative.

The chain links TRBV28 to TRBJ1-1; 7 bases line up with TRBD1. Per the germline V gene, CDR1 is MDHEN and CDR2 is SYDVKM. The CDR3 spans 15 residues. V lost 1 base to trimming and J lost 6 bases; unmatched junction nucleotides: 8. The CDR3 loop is CASSLSTGFSAEAFF. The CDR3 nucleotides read TGTGCCAGCAGTTTATCGACAGGGTTTAGCGCTGAAGCTTTCTTT.

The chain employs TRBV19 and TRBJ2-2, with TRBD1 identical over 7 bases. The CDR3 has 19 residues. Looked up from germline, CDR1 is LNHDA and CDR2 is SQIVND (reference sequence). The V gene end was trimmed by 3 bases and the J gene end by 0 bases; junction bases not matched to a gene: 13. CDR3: CASSIQNWGQLTNTGELFF. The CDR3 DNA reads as TGTGCCAGTAGTATTCAAAATTGGGGACAGCTCACGAACACCGGGGAGCTGTTTTTT.

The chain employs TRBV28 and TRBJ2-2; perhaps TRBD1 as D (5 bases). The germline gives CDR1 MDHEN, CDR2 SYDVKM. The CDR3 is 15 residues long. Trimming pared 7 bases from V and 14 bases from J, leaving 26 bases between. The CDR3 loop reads CASKGITGVAMGLFF. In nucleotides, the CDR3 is TGTGCCAGCAAGGGGATAACAGGCGTCGCCATGGGACTGTTTTTT.

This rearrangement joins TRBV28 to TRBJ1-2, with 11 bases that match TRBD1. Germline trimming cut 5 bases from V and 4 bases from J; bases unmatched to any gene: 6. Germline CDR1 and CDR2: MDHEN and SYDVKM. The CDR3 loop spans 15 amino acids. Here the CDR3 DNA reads TGTGCCAGCAGTACCCCGGACAGGGGGCCCTATGGCTACACCTTC. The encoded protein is CASSTPDRGPYGYTF.

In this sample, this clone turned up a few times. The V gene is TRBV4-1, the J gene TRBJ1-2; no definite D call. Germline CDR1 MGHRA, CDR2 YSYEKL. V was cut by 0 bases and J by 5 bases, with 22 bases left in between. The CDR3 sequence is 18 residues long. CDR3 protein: CASSQDQRSRAGRYGYTF. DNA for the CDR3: TGCGCCAGCAGCCAAGATCAGAGGTCGAGGGCCGGTCGGTATGGCTACACCTTC.

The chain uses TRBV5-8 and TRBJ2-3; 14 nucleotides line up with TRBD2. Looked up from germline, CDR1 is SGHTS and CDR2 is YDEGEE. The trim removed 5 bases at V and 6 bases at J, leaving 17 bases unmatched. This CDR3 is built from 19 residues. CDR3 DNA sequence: TGTGCCAGCAGACTCGGACTAGCGGGAGGTCAGTTCGTGAGGGATACGCAGTATTTT. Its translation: CASRLGLAGGQFVRDTQYF.

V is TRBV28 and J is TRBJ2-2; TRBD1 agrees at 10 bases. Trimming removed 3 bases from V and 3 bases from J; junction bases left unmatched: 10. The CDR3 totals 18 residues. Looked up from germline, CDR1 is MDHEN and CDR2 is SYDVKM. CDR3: CASSFRPGDRGYTGELFF. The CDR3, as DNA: TGTGCCAGCAGTTTTCGGCCAGGGGACAGGGGTTACACCGGGGAGCTGTTTTTT.

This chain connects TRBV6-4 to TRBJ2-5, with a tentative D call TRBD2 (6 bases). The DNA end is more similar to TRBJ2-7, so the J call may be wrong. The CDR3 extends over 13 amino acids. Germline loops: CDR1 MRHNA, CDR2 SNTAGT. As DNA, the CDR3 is TGTGCCAGCAGCCGGGAGAGCGGCTACGAGCAGTACTTC. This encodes CASSRESGYEQYF.

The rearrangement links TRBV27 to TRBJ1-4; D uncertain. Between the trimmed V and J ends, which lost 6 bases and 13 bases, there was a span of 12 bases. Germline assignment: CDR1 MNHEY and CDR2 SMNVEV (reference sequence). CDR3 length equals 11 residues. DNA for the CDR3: TGTGCCAGCAGAAGAGGCCAGATACTGTTTTTT. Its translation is CASRRGQILFF.

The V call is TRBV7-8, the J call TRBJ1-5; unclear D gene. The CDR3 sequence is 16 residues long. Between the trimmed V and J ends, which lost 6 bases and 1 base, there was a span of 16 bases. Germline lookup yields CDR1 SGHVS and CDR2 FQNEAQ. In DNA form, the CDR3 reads TGTGCCAGCAGTTTCAACCCACGAGGGAGCAATCAGCCCCAGCATTTT. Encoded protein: CASSFNPRGSNQPQHF.

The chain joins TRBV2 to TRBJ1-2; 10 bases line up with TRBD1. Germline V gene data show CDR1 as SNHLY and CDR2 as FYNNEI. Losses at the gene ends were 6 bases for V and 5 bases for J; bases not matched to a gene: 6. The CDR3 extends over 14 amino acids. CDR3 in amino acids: CASSIRQGAYGYTF. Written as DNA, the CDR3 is TGTGCCAGCAGCATTAGACAGGGGGCGTATGGCTACACCTTC. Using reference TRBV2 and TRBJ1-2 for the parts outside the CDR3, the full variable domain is EPEVTQTPSHQVTQMGQEVILRCVPISNHLYFYWYRQILGQKVEFLVSFYNNEISEKSEIFDDQFSVERPDGSNFTLKIRSTKLEDSAMYFCASSIRQGAYGYTFGSGTRLTVV.

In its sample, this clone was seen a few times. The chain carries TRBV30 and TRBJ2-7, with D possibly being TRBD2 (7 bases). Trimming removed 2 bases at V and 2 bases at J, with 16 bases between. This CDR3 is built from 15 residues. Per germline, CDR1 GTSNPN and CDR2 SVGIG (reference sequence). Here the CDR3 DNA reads TGTGCCTGGAGTCCCCCGGGGGGCTTAGCCTACGAGCAGTACTTC. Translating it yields CAWSPPGGLAYEQYF.

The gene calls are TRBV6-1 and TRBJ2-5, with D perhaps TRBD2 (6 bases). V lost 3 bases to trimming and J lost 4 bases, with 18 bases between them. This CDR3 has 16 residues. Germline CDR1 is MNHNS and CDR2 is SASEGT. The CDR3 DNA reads TGTGCCAGCAGTGACGTTCGGGACTCCAGGCCAGAGACCCAGTACTTC. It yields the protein CASSDVRDSRPETQYF.

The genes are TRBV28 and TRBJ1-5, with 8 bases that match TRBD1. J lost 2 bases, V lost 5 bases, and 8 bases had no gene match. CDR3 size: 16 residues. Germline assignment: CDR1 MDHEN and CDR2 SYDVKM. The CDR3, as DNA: TGTGCCAGCAGTACCAGACAGGGGAAGGGCAATCAGCCCCAGCATTTT. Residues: CASSTRQGKGNQPQHF.

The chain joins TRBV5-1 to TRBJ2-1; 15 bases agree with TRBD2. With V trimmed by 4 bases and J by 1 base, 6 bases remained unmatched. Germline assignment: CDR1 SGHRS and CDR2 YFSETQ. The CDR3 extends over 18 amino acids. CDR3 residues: CASSVGLAGGFSYNEQFF. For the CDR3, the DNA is TGCGCCAGCAGCGTCGGACTAGCGGGAGGGTTTTCCTACAATGAGCAGTTCTTC.

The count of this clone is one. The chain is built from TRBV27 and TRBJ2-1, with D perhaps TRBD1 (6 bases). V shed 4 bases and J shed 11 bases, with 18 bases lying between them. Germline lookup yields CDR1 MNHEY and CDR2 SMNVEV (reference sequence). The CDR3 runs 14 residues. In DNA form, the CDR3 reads TGTGCCAGCAGTTCCCCTAAGAGGGGGAGACAGCAGTTCTTC. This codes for CASSSPKRGRQQFF.

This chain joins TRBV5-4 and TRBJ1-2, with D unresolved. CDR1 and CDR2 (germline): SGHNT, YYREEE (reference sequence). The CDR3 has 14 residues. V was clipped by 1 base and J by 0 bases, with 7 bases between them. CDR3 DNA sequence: TGTGCCAGCAGCTTGTCAGGTTCTAACTATGGCTACACCTTC. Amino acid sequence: CASSLSGSNYGYTF.

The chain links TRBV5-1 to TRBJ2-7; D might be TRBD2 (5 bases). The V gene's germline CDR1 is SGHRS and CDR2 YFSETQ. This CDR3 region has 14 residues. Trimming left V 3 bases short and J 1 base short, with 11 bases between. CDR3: CASSSAAASYEQYF. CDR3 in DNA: TGCGCCAGCAGCTCCGCAGCGGCATCCTACGAGCAGTACTTC.

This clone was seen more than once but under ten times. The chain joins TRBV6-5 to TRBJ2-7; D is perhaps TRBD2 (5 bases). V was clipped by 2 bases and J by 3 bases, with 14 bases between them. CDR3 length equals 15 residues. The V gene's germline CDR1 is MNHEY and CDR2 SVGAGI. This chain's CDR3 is CASSYQRDNFYEQYF. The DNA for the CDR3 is TGTGCCAGCAGTTACCAGAGGGATAACTTCTACGAGCAGTACTTC.

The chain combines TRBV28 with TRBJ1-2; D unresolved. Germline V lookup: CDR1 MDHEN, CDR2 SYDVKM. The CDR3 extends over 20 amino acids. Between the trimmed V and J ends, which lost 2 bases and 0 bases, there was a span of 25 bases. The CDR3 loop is CASSLPPGRVLSDPNYGYTF. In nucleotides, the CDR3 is TGTGCCAGCAGTTTACCCCCGGGTAGAGTGCTAAGCGATCCTAACTATGGCTACACCTTC.

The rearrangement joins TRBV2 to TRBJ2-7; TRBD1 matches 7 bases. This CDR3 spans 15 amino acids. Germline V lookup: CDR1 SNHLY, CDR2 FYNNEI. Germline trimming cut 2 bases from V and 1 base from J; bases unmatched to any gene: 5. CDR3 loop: CASSESRTGSYEQYF. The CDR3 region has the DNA TGTGCCAGCAGTGAATCTCGGACAGGTTCCTACGAGCAGTACTTC. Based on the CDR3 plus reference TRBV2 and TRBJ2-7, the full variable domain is EPEVTQTPSHQVTQMGQEVILRCVPISNHLYFYWYRQILGQKVEFLVSFYNNEISEKSEIFDDQFSVERPDGSNFTLKIRSTKLEDSAMYFCASSESRTGSYEQYFGPGTRLTVT.

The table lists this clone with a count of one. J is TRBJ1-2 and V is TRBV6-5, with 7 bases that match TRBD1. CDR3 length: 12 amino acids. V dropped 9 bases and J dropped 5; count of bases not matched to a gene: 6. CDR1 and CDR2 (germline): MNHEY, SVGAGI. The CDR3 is CASSRGWYGYTF. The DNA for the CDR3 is TGTGCCAGTTCCAGGGGGTGGTATGGCTACACCTTC.

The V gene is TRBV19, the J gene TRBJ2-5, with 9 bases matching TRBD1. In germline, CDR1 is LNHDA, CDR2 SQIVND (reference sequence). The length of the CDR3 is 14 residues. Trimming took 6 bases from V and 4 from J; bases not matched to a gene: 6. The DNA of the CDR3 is TGTGCCAGTAGAGAACAGGGGGCTGGAGAGACCCAGTACTTC. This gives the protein CASREQGAGETQYF.

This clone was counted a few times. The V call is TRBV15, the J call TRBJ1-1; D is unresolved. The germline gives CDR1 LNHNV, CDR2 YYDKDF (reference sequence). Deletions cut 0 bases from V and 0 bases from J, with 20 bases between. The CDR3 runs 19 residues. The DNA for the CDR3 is TGTGCCACCAGCAGAGATCAAAAACGGAGTCCGACGATGAACACTGAAGCTTTCTTT. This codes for CATSRDQKRSPTMNTEAFF.

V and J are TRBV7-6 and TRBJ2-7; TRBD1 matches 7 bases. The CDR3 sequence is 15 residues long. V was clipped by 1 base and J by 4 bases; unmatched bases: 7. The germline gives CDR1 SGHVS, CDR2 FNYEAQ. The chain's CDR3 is CASSLGAGGPYEQYF. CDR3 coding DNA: TGTGCCAGCAGCTTAGGGGCAGGGGGTCCATACGAGCAGTACTTC.

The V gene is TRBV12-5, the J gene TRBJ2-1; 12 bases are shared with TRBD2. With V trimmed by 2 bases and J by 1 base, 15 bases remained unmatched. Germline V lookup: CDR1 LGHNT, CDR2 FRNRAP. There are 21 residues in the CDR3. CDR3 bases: TGTGCTAGTGGTTTGCAAGTACTAGCGGGGGGATCTACAAATTCCTACAATGAGCAGTTCTTC. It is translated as CASGLQVLAGGSTNSYNEQFF. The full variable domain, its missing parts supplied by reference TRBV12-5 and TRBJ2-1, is DARVTQTPRHKVTEMGQEVTMRCQPILGHNTVFWYRQTMMQGLELLAYFRNRAPLDDSGMPKDRFSAEMPDATLATLKIQPSEPRDSAVYFCASGLQVLAGGSTNSYNEQFFGPGTRLTVL.

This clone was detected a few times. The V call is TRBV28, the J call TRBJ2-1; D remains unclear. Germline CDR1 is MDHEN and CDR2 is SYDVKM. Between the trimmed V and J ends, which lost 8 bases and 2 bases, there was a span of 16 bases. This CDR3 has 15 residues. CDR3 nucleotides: TGTGCCAGCTGCCCCGCAGGATTTACCTACAATGAGCAGTTCTTC. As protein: CASCPAGFTYNEQFF.

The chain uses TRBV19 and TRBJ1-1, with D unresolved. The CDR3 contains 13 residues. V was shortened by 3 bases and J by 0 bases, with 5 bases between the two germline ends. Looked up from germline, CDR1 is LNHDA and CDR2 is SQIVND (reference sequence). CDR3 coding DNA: TGTGCCAGTAGTATGCGTATGAACACTGAAGCTTTCTTT. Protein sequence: CASSMRMNTEAFF.